This T cell receptor (beta chain) was found in a study of T cell responses to AZD1222 COVID-19 vaccine. Study-wide results and limits: Repertoire sampling happened only post peak T cell response.

CDR1 and CDR2 from the germline V gene are MRHNA and SNTAGT. Trimming took 5 bases from V and 3 from J; bases not matched to a gene: 7. This CDR3 comprises 14 residues. Worth noting for this clone: What it binds is unknown.

Using immunoSEQ multiplex PCR, the repertoire was profiled, and TCRdb retains in-frame clones only, with some absent. The repertoire holds 90,000 to 100,000 clones, with approximately 84% as singletons. The specimen was peripheral blood, collected 28 days after the second AZD1222 dose. The chain has TRBV6-4 and TRBJ2-7; 7 bases fit TRBD1. This TCR derives from an adult who received the AZD1222 COVID-19 vaccine. In nucleotides, the CDR3 is TGTGCCAGCAGTCCCAACAGGGGCAACTACGAGCAGTACTTC. This gives the protein CASSPNRGNYEQYF.